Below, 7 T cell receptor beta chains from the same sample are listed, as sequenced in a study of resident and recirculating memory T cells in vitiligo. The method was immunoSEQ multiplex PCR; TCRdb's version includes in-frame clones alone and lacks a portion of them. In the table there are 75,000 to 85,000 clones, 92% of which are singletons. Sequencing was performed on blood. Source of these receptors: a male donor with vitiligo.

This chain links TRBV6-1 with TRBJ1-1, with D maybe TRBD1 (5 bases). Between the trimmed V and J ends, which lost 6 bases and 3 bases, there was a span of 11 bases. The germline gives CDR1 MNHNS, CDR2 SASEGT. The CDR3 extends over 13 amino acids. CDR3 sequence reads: CASRESGDTEAFF. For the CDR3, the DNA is TGTGCCAGCAGAGAATCGGGGGACACTGAAGCTTTCTTT.

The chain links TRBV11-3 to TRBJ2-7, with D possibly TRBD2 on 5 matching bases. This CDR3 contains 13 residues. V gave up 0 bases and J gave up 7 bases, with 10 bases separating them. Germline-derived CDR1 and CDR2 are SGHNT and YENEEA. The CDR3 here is CASSLDLTGEQYF. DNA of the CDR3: TGTGCCAGCAGCTTAGATCTAACGGGGGAGCAGTACTTC.

The chain's CDR3 is CASSSRTARPLHF. As DNA, the CDR3 is TGTGCCAGCAGTTCGCGGACAGCTAGACCCCTCCACTTT. V is TRBV27 and J is TRBJ1-6; possibly TRBD1 for D (6 bases). V shed 4 bases and J shed 12 bases, with 13 bases lying between them. Germline V gene sequence: CDR1 MNHEY, CDR2 SMNVEV (reference sequence). This CDR3 spans 13 amino acids.

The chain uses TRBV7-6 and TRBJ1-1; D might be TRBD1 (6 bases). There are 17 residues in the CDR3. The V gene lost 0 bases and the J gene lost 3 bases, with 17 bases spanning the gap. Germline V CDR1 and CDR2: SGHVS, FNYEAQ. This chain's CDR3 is CASSLARGGATDTEAFF. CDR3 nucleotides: TGTGCCAGCAGCTTAGCGCGGGGGGGCGCGACGGACACTGAAGCTTTCTTT.

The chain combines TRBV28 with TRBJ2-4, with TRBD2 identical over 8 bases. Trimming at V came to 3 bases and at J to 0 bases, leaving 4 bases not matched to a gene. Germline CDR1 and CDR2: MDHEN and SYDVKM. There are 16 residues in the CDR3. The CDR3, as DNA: TGTGCCAGCAGTTTGGAACTAGCGGTAGCCAAAAACATTCAGTACTTC. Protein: CASSLELAVAKNIQYF.

The CDR3 region has the DNA TGTGCCAGCAGTGAATGGGCCCAGGGTTGGTCTCAAGAGACCCAGTACTTC. It codes for CASSEWAQGWSQETQYF. The chain uses TRBV25-1 and TRBJ2-5; perhaps TRBD1 as D (5 bases). CDR1 and CDR2 from the germline V gene are MGHDK and SYGVNS. The V and J ends lost 1 base and 2 bases respectively, with 17 bases between them. The CDR3 is made up of 17 amino acids.

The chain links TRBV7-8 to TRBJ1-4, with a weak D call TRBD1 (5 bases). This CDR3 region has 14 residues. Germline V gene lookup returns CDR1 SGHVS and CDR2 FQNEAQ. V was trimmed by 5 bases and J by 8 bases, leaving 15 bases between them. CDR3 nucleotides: TGTGCCAGCAGCCTCAGGGTGGGGTTAGAAAAACTGTTTTTT. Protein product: CASSLRVGLEKLFF.